This is a list of T cell receptor beta chains from one sample in a study of shared clonotypes between healthy human individuals. TCRdb keeps only in-frame clones here, not all; method: immunoSEQ multiplex PCR. The sample has over 2 million clones; 85% to 95% are singletons. Sequencing input: naive CD4+ T cells sorted from blood. These receptors came from a man between 18 and 29 years old in good health. The CDR3 runs from the conserved cysteine through the conserved F or W. The D gene is left open where the match is weak.

d_gene: -
j_gene: TRBJ1-4
v_gene: TRBV18
CDR3aa: CASSQARGVEKLFF
CDR3nt: TGTGCCAGCTCTCAGGCTAGGGGAGTTGAAAAACTGTTTTTT

d_gene: TRBD2
j_gene: TRBJ2-3
v_gene: TRBV11-2
CDR3aa: CASSLNAGGLTDTQYF
CDR3nt: TGTGCCAGCAGCTTAAACGCGGGGGGGCTAACAGATACGCAGTATTTT

d_gene: -
j_gene: TRBJ2-7
v_gene: TRBV6-1
CDR3aa: CASSEAIGVYEQYF
CDR3nt: TGTGCCAGCAGTGAAGCAATCGGGGTCTACGAGCAGTACTTC

d_gene: TRBD1
j_gene: TRBJ1-2
v_gene: TRBV29-1
CDR3aa: CSVEGFDRASYGYTF
CDR3nt: TGCAGCGTTGAGGGTTTCGACAGGGCATCCTATGGCTACACCTTC

d_gene: TRBD1
j_gene: TRBJ2-7
v_gene: TRBV5-1
CDR3aa: CASSDPNRGLYEQYF
CDR3nt: TGCGCCAGCAGCGACCCCAACAGGGGGCTCTACGAGCAGTACTTC

d_gene: -
j_gene: TRBJ1-2
v_gene: TRBV28
CDR3aa: CASSLRQTGGYTF
CDR3nt: TGTGCCAGCAGTTTGCGACAAACCGGTGGCTACACCTTC

d_gene: -
j_gene: TRBJ2-2
v_gene: TRBV18
CDR3aa: CASSPETAGRGELFF
CDR3nt: TGTGCCAGCTCACCAGAGACCGCGGGGCGCGGGGAGCTGTTTTTT

d_gene: -
j_gene: TRBJ2-5
v_gene: TRBV15
CDR3aa: CATSRDSAETQYF
CDR3nt: TGTGCCACCAGCAGAGACTCAGCGGAGACCCAGTACTTC

d_gene: -
j_gene: TRBJ1-5
v_gene: TRBV30
CDR3aa: CAWGSGNQPQHF
CDR3nt: TGTGCCTGGGGTTCGGGGAATCAGCCCCAGCATTTT

d_gene: TRBD1
j_gene: TRBJ2-2
v_gene: TRBV2
CDR3aa: CASINTGGPGELFF
CDR3nt: TGTGCCAGCATTAATACAGGGGGTCCCGGGGAGCTGTTTTTT

d_gene: -
j_gene: TRBJ2-3
v_gene: TRBV30
CDR3aa: CALGGAGFSTDTQYF
CDR3nt: TGTGCCCTCGGAGGGGCAGGATTTAGCACAGATACGCAGTATTTT

d_gene: -
j_gene: TRBJ1-1
v_gene: TRBV5-1
CDR3aa: CASSTDGGNTEAFF
CDR3nt: TGCGCCAGCAGCACGGACGGGGGAAACACTGAAGCTTTCTTT

d_gene: -
j_gene: TRBJ2-7
v_gene: TRBV6-5
CDR3aa: CASSSRPKPYEQYF
CDR3nt: TGTGCCAGCAGTTCGAGGCCCAAGCCCTACGAGCAGTACTTC

d_gene: -
j_gene: TRBJ2-3
v_gene: TRBV5-4
CDR3aa: CASSLAMRDTDTQYF
CDR3nt: TGTGCCAGCAGCTTGGCCATGAGGGATACAGATACGCAGTATTTT

d_gene: TRBD1
j_gene: TRBJ2-5
v_gene: TRBV18
CDR3aa: CASSPTGGPETQYF
CDR3nt: TGTGCCAGCTCACCCACAGGGGGTCCAGAGACCCAGTACTTC

d_gene: TRBD1
j_gene: TRBJ2-5
v_gene: TRBV18
CDR3aa: CASSPLGSRDRGKETQYF
CDR3nt: TGTGCCAGCTCACCGCTCGGCAGCCGGGACAGGGGAAAAGAGACCCAGTACTTC

d_gene: TRBD1
j_gene: TRBJ2-3
v_gene: TRBV7-8
CDR3aa: CASSRPVGGRGPGTDTQYF
CDR3nt: TGTGCCAGCAGCCGCCCGGTAGGAGGCAGGGGGCCGGGCACAGATACGCAGTATTTT